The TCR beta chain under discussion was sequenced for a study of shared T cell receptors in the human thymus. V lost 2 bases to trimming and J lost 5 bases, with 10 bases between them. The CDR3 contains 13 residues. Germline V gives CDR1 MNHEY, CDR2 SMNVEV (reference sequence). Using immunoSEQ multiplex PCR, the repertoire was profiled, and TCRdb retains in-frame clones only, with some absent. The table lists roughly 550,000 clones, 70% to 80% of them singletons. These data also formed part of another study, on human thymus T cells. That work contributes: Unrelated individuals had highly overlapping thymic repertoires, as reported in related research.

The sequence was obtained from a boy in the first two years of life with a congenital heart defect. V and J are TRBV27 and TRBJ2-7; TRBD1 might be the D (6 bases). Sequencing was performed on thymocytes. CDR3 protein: CASSLTGSDEQYF. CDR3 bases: TGTGCCAGCAGTTTAACAGGGTCTGACGAGCAGTACTTC.